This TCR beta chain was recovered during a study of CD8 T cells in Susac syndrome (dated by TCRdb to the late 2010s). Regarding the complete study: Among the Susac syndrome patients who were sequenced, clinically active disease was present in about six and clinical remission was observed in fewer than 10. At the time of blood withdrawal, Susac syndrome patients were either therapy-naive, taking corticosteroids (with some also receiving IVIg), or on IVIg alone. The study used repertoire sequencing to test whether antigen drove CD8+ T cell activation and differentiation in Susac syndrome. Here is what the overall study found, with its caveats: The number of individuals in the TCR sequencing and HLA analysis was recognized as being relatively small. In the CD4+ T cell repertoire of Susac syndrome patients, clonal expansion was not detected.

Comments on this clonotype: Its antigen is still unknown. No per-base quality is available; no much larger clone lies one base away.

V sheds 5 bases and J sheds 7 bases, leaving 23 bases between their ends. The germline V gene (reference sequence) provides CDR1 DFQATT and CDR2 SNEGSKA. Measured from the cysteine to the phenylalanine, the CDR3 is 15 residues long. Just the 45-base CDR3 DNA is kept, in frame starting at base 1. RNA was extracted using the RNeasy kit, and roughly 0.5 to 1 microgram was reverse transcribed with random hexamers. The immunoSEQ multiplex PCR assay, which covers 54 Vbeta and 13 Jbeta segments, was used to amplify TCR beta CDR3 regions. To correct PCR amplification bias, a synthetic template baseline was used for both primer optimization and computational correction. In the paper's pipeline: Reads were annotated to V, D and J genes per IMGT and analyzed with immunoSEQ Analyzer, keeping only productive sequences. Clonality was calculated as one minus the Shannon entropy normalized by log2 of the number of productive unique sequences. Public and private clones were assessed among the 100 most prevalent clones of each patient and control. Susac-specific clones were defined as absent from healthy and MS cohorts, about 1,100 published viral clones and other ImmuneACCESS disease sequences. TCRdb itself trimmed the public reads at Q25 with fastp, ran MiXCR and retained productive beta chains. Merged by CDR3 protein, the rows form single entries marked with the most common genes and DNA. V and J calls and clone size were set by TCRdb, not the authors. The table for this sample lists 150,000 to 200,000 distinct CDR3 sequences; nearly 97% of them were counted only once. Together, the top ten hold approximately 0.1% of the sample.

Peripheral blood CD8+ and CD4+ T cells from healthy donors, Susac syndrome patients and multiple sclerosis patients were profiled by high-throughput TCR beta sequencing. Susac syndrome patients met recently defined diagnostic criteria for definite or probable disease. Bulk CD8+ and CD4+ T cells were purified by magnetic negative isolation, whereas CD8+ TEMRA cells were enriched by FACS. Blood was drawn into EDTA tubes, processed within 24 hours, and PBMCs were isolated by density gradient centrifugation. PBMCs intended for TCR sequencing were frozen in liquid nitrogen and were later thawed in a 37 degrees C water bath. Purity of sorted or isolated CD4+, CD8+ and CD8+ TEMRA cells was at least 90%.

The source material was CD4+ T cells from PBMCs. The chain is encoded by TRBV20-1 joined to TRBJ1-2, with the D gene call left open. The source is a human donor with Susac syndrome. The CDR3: CSARTIPSGRGGYTF. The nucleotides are TGCAGTGCTCGGACGATCCCCAGCGGGCGTGGTGGCTACACCTTC.